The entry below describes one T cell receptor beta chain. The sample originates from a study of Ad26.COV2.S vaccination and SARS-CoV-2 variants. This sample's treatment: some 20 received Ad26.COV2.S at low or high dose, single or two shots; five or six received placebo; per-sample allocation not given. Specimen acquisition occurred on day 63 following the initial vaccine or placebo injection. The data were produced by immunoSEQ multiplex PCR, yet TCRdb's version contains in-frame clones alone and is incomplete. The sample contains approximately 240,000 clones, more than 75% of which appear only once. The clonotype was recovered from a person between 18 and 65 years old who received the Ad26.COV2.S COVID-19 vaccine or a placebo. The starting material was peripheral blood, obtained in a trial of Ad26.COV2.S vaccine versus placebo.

This chain's CDR3 is CASSQDRGNTIYF. In DNA form, the CDR3 reads TGCGCCAGCAGCCAAGATCGGGGAAACACCATATATTTT. The rearrangement uses TRBV4-3 and TRBJ1-3; D not resolved. Trimming removed 0 bases at V and 4 bases at J, with 4 bases between. The CDR3 covers 13 residues. Germline CDR1 reads LGHNA; CDR2 reads YSLEER.